The rows below give T cell receptor beta chains drawn from one sample of a study of blood T cell repertoires in COVID-19. Libraries were prepared by immunoSEQ multiplex PCR; TCRdb keeps only in-frame clonotypes and omits some of them. The sample carries roughly 32,000 clones, around 75% recorded once. The sequencing sample was made of peripheral blood. All receptors derive from a man older than 75 with active or convalescent COVID-19. Each CDR3 is given with its conserved first and last residue. D genes are given only for firm matches. A clone size is listed for some rows: how often the clone was seen (once, few, many), or a class if it is expanded.

size: .
V: TRBV6-9
length: 15
D: TRBD1
J: TRBJ2-3
CDR3: CASSKRQGSTDTQYF
DNA: TGTGCCAGCAGCAAGAGACAGGGGAGCACAGATACGCAGTATTTT

size: few
V: TRBV18
length: 15
D: TRBD2
J: TRBJ2-1
CDR3: CASSGLAGSYNEQFF
DNA: TGTGCCAGCTCTGGACTAGCGGGATCTTACAATGAGCAGTTCTTC

size: .
V: TRBV6-5
length: 15
D: TRBD1
J: TRBJ2-6
CDR3: CASRPRGRGANVLTF
DNA: TGTGCCAGCAGACCAAGGGGGCGTGGGGCCAACGTCCTGACTTTC

size: few
V: TRBV7-9
length: 12
D: .
J: TRBJ2-7
CDR3: CASSFSPFEQYF
DNA: TGTGCCAGCAGCTTCTCTCCGTTCGAGCAGTACTTC

size: .
V: TRBV2
length: 17
D: TRBD1
J: TRBJ2-6
CDR3: CASRGQGAVSGANVLTF
DNA: TGTGCCAGCAGAGGACAGGGGGCGGTCTCTGGGGCCAACGTCCTGACTTTC

size: .
V: TRBV6-2/TRBV6-3
length: 13
D: .
J: TRBJ2-3
CDR3: CASSLASTDTQYF
DNA: TGTGCCAGCAGCTTAGCTAGCACAGATACGCAGTATTTT

size: .
V: TRBV19
length: 14
D: .
J: TRBJ1-2
CDR3: CASSTSTANYGYTF
DNA: TGTGCCAGTAGCACATCGACAGCTAACTATGGCTACACCTTC

size: .
V: TRBV28
length: 18
D: TRBD1
J: TRBJ1-2
CDR3: CASSLSGGGGGRLGGYTF
DNA: TGTGCCAGCAGTTTATCAGGGGGTGGAGGGGGCCGTCTTGGTGGCTACACCTTC

size: .
V: TRBV10-2
length: 12
D: .
J: TRBJ2-1
CDR3: CASSDFPGEQFF
DNA: TGCGCCAGCAGTGATTTTCCCGGTGAGCAGTTCTTC

size: once
V: TRBV15
length: 14
D: .
J: TRBJ1-4
CDR3: CATSRDQGPEKLFF
DNA: TGTGCCACCAGCAGAGATCAGGGCCCTGAAAAACTGTTTTTT

size: .
V: TRBV7-2
length: 14
D: TRBD1
J: TRBJ2-7
CDR3: CASRRTGGVYEQYF
DNA: TGTGCCAGCAGAAGGACAGGGGGTGTGTACGAGCAGTACTTC

size: .
V: TRBV5-1
length: 14
D: .
J: TRBJ2-5
CDR3: CASRLTGQGETQYF
DNA: TGCGCCAGCAGACTAACAGGTCAGGGAGAGACCCAGTACTTC

size: .
V: TRBV18
length: 15
D: TRBD1
J: TRBJ2-7
CDR3: CASSPPGQGGYEQYF
DNA: TGTGCCAGCTCACCGCCGGGACAGGGGGGATACGAGCAGTACTTC

size: .
V: TRBV4-1
length: 14
D: .
J: TRBJ2-3
CDR3: CASSQDPYTDTQYF
DNA: TGCGCCAGCAGCCAAGATCCGTACACAGATACGCAGTATTTT

size: .
V: TRBV11-2
length: 13
D: .
J: TRBJ1-5
CDR3: CASSLSSNQPQHF
DNA: TGTGCCAGCAGCTTGTCGAGCAATCAGCCCCAGCATTTT

size: .
V: TRBV6-1
length: 14
D: TRBD2
J: TRBJ2-3
CDR3: CASSEMTSSDTQYF
DNA: TGTGCCAGCAGTGAAATGACTAGCTCAGATACGCAGTATTTT

size: .
V: TRBV10-1
length: 14
D: .
J: TRBJ2-1
CDR3: CASSGQVAANEQFF
DNA: TGCGCCAGCAGTGGGCAAGTAGCGGCCAATGAGCAGTTCTTC

size: .
V: TRBV9
length: 16
D: TRBD2
J: TRBJ2-5
CDR3: CASSVGGGGEQETQYF
DNA: TGTGCCAGCAGCGTCGGAGGTGGGGGGGAACAGGAGACCCAGTACTTC

size: .
V: TRBV18
length: 14
D: TRBD1
J: TRBJ1-2
CDR3: CASSLKTGEWGYTF
DNA: TGTGCCAGCTCACTAAAAACAGGGGAATGGGGCTACACCTTC

size: .
V: TRBV6-5
length: 14
D: TRBD2
J: TRBJ2-7
CDR3: CASSYDGLVYEQYF
DNA: TGTGCCAGCAGTTACGACGGACTAGTGTACGAGCAGTACTTC

size: .
V: TRBV29-1
length: 13
D: TRBD1
J: TRBJ1-6
CDR3: CSVQTGVGSPLHF
DNA: TGCAGCGTGCAGACAGGGGTAGGGTCACCCCTCCACTTT

size: .
V: TRBV25-1
length: 16
D: TRBD2
J: TRBJ2-3
CDR3: CASSLQTSGGRDTQYF
DNA: TGTGCCAGCAGTCTGCAGACTAGCGGGGGAAGGGATACGCAGTATTTT

size: few
V: TRBV5-6
length: 15
D: .
J: TRBJ2-1
CDR3: CASSLVTSSYNEQFF
DNA: TGTGCCAGCAGCTTGGTGACTAGCTCCTACAATGAGCAGTTCTTC

size: .
V: TRBV9
length: 16
D: TRBD2
J: TRBJ2-1
CDR3: CATSKGAGEGYNEQFF
DNA: TGTGCCACCTCAAAAGGGGCGGGAGAGGGGTACAATGAGCAGTTCTTC

size: once
V: TRBV27
length: 15
D: .
J: TRBJ2-7
CDR3: CASATRGLWDYEQYF
DNA: TGTGCCAGCGCCACGAGGGGACTCTGGGACTACGAGCAGTACTTC

size: once
V: TRBV7-9
length: 17
D: .
J: TRBJ2-1
CDR3: CASSSLWERKSVNEQFF
DNA: TGTGCCAGCAGCTCGCTGTGGGAGCGGAAGAGCGTCAATGAGCAGTTCTTC

size: once
V: TRBV21-1
length: 16
D: .
J: TRBJ2-3
CDR3: CASSKEETISTDTQYF
DNA: TGTGCCAGCAGCAAAGAGGAGACGATCAGCACAGATACGCAGTATTTT

size: .
V: TRBV27
length: 14
D: .
J: TRBJ1-5
CDR3: CASRRGFGNQPQHF
DNA: TGTGCCAGCAGACGGGGTTTTGGCAATCAGCCCCAGCATTTT

size: .
V: TRBV10-3
length: 14
D: .
J: TRBJ1-6
CDR3: CAISKTGLDSPLHF
DNA: TGTGCCATCAGTAAGACAGGTCTCGATTCACCCCTCCACTTT

size: once
V: TRBV5-6
length: 15
D: .
J: TRBJ2-1
CDR3: CASSPTGTPNNEQFF
DNA: TGTGCCAGCAGCCCGACCGGGACTCCGAACAATGAGCAGTTCTTC

size: .
V: TRBV6-2/TRBV6-3
length: 14
D: .
J: TRBJ2-5
CDR3: CASSYVGGQETQYF
DNA: TGTGCCAGCAGTTACGTCGGCGGGCAAGAGACCCAGTACTTC

size: .
V: TRBV5-1
length: 13
D: TRBD2
J: TRBJ2-7
CDR3: CASSLGLADEQYF
DNA: TGCGCCAGCAGCTTGGGACTAGCGGACGAGCAGTACTTC

size: .
V: TRBV6-2/TRBV6-3
length: 14
D: .
J: TRBJ2-2
CDR3: CASSYSVNTGELFF
DNA: TGTGCCAGCAGTTACTCCGTAAACACCGGGGAGCTGTTTTTT

size: .
V: TRBV12-5
length: 16
D: TRBD1
J: TRBJ1-2
CDR3: CASGLPGQGLDYGYTF
DNA: TGTGCTAGTGGTTTGCCAGGACAGGGTCTCGACTATGGCTACACCTTC

size: .
V: TRBV19
length: 15
D: TRBD1
J: TRBJ1-2
CDR3: CASSRDRESNYGYTF
DNA: TGTGCCAGTAGCCGGGACAGAGAGTCTAACTATGGCTACACCTTC

size: few
V: TRBV29-1
length: 13
D: TRBD1
J: TRBJ2-5
CDR3: CSVVDRVRETQYF
DNA: TGCAGCGTTGTCGACAGGGTGCGCGAGACCCAGTACTTC

size: once
V: TRBV7-9
length: 17
D: TRBD1
J: TRBJ2-3
CDR3: CASSSGHRGRGTDTQYF
DNA: TGTGCCAGCAGCTCAGGTCACAGGGGGCGCGGTACGGATACGCAGTATTTT